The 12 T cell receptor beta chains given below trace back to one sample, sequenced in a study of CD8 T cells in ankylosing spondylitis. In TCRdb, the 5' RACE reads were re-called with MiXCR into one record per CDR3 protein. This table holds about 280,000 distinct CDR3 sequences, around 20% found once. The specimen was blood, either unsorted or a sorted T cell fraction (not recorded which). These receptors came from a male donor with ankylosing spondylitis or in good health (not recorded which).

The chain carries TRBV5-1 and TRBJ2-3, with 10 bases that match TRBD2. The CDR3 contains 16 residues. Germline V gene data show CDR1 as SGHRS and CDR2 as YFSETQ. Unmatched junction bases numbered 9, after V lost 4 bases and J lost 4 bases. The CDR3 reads CASSQGLAAYPDTQYF. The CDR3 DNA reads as TGCGCCAGCAGCCAAGGACTAGCGGCCTATCCAGATACGCAGTATTTT.

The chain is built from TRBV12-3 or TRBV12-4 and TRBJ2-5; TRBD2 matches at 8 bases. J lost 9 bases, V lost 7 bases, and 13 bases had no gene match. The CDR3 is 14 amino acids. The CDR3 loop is CASTRAGGREAQYF. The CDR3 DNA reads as TGTGCCAGCACAAGGGCGGGGGGTCGGGAGGCCCAGTACTTC.

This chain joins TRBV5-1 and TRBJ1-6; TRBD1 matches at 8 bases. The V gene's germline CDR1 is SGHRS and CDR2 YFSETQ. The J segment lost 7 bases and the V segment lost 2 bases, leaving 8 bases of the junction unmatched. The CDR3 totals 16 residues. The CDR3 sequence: CASSFDQGAANSPLHF. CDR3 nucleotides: TGCGCCAGCAGCTTTGACCAGGGGGCGGCGAATTCACCCCTCCACTTT.

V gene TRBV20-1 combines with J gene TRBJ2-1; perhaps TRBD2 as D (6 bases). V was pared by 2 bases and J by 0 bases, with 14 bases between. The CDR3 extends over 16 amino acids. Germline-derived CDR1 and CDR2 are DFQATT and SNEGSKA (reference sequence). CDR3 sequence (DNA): TGCAGTGCTAGAATGAGTAGCGGAAGCTCCTACAATGAGCAGTTCTTC. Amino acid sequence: CSARMSSGSSYNEQFF.

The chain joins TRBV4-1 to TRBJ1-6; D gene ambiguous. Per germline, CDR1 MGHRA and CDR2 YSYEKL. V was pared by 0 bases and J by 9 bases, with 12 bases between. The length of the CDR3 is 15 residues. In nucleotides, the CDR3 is TGCGCCAGCAGCCAAGAAGGAGGTTCTGGTTCACCCCTCCACTTT. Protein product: CASSQEGGSGSPLHF.

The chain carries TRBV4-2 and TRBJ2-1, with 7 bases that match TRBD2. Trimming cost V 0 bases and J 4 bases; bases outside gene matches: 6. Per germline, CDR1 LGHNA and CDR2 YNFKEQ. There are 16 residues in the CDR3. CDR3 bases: TGTGCCAGCAGCCAAGATTCGCTAGCGGTATACAATGAGCAGTTCTTC. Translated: CASSQDSLAVYNEQFF.

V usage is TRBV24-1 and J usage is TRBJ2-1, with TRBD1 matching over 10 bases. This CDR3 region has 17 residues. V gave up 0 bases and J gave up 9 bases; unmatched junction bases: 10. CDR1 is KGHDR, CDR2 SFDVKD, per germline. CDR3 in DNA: TGTGCCACCAGTGATTTGCCGACGGGACAGGGGTCCTTTGAGCAGTTCTTC. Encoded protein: CATSDLPTGQGSFEQFF.

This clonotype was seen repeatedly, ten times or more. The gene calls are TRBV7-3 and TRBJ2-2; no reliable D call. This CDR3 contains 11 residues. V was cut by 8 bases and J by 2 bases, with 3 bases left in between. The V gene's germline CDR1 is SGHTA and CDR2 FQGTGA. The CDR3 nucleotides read TGTGCCAGCTCAAACACCGGGGAGCTGTTTTTT. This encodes CASSNTGELFF.

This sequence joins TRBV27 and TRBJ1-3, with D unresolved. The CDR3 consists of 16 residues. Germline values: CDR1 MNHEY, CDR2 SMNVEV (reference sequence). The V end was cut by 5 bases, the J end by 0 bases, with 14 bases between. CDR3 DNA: TGTGCCAGCAGTCCTTTACCTCGGGTCTCTGGAAACACCATATATTTT. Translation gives CASSPLPRVSGNTIYF.

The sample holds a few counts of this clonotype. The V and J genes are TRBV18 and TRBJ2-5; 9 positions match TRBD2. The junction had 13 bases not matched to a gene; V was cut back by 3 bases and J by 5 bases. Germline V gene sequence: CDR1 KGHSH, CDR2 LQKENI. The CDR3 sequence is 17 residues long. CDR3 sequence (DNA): TGTGCCAGCTCACCTGTTCCCCTAGCGGGGAAAGGGGAGACCCAGTACTTC. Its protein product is CASSPVPLAGKGETQYF.

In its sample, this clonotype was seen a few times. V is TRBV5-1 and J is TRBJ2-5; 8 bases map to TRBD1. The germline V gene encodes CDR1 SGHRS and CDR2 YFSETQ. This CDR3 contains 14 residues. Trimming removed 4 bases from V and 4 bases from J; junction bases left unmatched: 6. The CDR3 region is CASSTDRVGETQYF. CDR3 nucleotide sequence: TGCGCCAGCAGCACGGACAGGGTAGGAGAGACCCAGTACTTC.

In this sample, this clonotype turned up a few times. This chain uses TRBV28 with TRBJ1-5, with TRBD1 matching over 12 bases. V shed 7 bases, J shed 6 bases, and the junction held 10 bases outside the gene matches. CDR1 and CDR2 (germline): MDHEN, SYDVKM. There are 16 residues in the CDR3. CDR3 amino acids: CASTTGTGGAVQPQHF. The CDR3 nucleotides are TGTGCCAGCACCACCGGGACAGGGGGCGCGGTTCAGCCCCAGCATTTT.